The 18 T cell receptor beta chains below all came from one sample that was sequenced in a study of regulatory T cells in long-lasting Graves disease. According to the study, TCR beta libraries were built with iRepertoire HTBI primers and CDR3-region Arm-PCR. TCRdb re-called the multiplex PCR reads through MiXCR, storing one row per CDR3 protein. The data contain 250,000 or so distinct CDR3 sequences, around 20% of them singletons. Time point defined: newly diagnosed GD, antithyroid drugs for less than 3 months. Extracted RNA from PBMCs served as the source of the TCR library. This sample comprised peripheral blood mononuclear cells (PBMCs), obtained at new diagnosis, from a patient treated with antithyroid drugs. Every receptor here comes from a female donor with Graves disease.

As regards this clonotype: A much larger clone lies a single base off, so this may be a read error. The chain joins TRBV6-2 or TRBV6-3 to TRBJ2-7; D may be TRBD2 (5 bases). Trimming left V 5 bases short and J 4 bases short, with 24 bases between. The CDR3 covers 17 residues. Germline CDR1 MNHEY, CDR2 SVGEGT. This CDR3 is CASSKPTTGNPSYEQYF. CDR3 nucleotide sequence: TGTGCCAGCAGTAAGCCGACTACCGGGAACCCATCGTACGAGCAGTACTTC.

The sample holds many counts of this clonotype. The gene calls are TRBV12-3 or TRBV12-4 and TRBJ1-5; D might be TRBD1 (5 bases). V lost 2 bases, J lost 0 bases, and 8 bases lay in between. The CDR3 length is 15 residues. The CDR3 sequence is CASSLMQGSNQPQHF. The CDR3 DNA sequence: TGTGCCAGCAGTTTAATGCAGGGTAGCAATCAGCCCCAGCATTTT.

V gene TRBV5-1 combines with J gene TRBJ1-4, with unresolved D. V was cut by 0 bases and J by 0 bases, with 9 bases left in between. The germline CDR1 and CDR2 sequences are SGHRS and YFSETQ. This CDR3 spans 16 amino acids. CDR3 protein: CASSLGRRTTNEKLFF. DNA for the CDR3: TGCGCCAGCAGCTTGGGACGCAGGACAACTAATGAAAAACTGTTTTTT.

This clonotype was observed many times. The DNA for the CDR3 is TGTGCCAGCAGTGAAATAGGCCCCGGGGAGCTGTTTTTT. It translates to CASSEIGPGELFF. The genes are TRBV6-1 and TRBJ2-2, with unresolved D. CDR3 length: 13 amino acids. The germline V gene has CDR1 MNHNS and CDR2 SASEGT. V lost 2 bases, J lost 6 bases, and 7 bases lay in between.

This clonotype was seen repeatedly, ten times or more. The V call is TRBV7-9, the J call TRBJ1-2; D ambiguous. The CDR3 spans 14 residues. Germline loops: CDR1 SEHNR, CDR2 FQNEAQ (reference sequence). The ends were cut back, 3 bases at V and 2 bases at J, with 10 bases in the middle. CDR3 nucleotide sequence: TGTGCCAGCAGCTTTTCACGGAGCAACTATGGCTACACCTTC. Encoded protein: CASSFSRSNYGYTF.

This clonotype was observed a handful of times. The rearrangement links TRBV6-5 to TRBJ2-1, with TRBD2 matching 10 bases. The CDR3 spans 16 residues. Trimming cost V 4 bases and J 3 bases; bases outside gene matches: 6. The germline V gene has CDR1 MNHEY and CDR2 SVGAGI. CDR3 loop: CASSLGSGGVYNEQFF. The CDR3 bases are TGTGCCAGCAGTTTAGGAAGCGGGGGGGTCTACAATGAGCAGTTCTTC.

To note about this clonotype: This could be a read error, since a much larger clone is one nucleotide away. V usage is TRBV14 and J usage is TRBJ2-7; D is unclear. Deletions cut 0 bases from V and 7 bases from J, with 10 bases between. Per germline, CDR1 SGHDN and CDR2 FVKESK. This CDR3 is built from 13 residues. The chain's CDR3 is CASSQESYNEQYF. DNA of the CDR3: TGTGCCAGCAGCCAAGAGTCCTACAATGAGCAGTACTTC.

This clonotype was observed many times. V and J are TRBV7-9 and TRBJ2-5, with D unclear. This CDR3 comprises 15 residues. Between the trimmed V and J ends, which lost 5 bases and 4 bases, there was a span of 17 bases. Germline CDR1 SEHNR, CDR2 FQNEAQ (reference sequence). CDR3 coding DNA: TGTGCCAGCAGCCCTAGTGCCAGGCCTTTAGAGACCCAGTACTTC. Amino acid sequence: CASSPSARPLETQYF.

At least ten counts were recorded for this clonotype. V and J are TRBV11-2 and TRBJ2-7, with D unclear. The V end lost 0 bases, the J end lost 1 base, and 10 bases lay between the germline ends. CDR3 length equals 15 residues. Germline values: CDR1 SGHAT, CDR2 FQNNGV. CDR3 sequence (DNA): TGTGCCAGCAGCTTAGACCCCCTAGGTTCCTACGAGCAGTACTTC. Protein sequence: CASSLDPLGSYEQYF. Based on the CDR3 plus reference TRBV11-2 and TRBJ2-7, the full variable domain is EAGVAQSPRYKIIEKRQSVAFWCNPISGHATLYWYQQILGQGPKLLIQFQNNGVVDDSQLPKDRFSAERLKGVDSTLKIQPAKLEDSAVYLCASSLDPLGSYEQYFGPGTRLTVT.

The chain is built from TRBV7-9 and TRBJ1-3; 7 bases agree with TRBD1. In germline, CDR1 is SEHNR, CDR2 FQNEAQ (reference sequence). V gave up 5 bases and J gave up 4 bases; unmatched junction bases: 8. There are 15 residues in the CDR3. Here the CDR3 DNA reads TGTGCCAGCAGCAATCGACAGGGAGCGGGAAACACCATATATTTT. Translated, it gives CASSNRQGAGNTIYF.

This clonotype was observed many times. The CDR3 spells CSARGAGGGYEQYF. The CDR3 nucleotides read TGCAGTGCTAGAGGGGCAGGGGGCGGATACGAGCAGTACTTC. The chain carries TRBV20-1 and TRBJ2-7; 8 positions agree with TRBD1. CDR3 length equals 14 residues. Unmatched junction bases numbered 6, after V lost 1 base and J lost 4 bases. Germline V gives CDR1 DFQATT, CDR2 SNEGSKA (reference sequence).

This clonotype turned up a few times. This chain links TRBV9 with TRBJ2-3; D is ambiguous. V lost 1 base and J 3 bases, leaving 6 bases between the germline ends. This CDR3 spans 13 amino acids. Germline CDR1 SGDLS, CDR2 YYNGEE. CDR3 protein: CASSVLSTDTQYF. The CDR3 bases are TGTGCCAGCAGCGTACTGAGTACAGATACGCAGTATTTT.

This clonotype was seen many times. The chain's CDR3 is CASSLGSGTGFYGYTF. CDR3 sequence (DNA): TGCGCCAGCAGCTTGGGATCAGGGACAGGGTTCTATGGCTACACCTTC. The chain recombines TRBV5-1 with TRBJ1-2; 9 nucleotides match TRBD1. The CDR3 length is 16 residues. V trimming: 0 bases; J trimming: 4 bases; junction bases outside the gene matches: 7. The germline V gene encodes CDR1 SGHRS and CDR2 YFSETQ.

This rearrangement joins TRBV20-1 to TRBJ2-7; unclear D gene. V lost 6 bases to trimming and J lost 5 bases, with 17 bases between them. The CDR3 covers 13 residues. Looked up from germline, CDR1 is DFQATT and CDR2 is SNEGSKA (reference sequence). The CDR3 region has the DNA TGCAGTGCCCTACGGCCGGTTTTCGACGAGCAGTACTTC. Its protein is CSALRPVFDEQYF.

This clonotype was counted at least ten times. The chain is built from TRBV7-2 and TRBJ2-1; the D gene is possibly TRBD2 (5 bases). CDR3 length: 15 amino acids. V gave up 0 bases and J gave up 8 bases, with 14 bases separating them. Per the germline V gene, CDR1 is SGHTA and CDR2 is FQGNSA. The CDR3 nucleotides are TGTGCCAGCAGCTTAGCGCCCCTAGCTTTCGATGAGCAGTTCTTC. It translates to CASSLAPLAFDEQFF.

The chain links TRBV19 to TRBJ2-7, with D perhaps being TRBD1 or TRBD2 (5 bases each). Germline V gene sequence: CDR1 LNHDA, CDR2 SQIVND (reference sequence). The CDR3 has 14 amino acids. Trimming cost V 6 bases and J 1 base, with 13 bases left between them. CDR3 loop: CASRDRDVSYEQYF. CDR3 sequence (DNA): TGTGCCAGTAGAGACCGGGACGTATCCTACGAGCAGTACTTC.

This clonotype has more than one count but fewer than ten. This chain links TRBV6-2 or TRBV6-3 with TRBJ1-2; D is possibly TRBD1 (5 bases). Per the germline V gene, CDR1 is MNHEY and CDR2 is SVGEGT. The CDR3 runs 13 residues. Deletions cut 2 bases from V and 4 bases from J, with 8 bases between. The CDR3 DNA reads TGTGCCAGCAGTTACGACAGAACCTATGGCTACACCTTC. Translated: CASSYDRTYGYTF.

The CDR3 sequence is CASSGVLTEYEAFF. CDR3 nucleotides: TGTGCCAGCAGTGGGGTTCTGACAGAATATGAAGCTTTCTTT. This chain connects TRBV6-1 to TRBJ1-1; possible D gene TRBD1, 5 bases. This CDR3 region has 14 residues. CDR1 MNHNS and CDR2 SASEGT come from the germline V gene. The V gene lost 4 bases and the J gene lost 7 bases, with 16 bases spanning the gap.